The rows below give T cell receptor beta chains drawn from one sample of a study of blood T cell repertoires in COVID-19. Repertoires were generated with immunoSEQ multiplex PCR, while TCRdb's copy carries only in-frame clones and drops some. The sample shows some 130,000 clones, almost 85% of them seen only once. The sequenced sample consisted of peripheral blood. Receptors originate from a human donor in a cohort sampled during active COVID-19. Each CDR3 is given with its conserved first and last residue. The D gene is left open where the match is weak.

CASSLGVDTQYF	TGTGCCAGCAGCTTAGGGGTAGATACGCAGTATTTT	TRBJ2-3	TRBV3-1/TRBV3-2	.
CASSSLESYEQYF	TGCGCCAGCAGCAGTTTGGAGAGTTACGAGCAGTACTTC	TRBJ2-7	TRBV5-1	.
CASSKKRGLRPDTQYF	TGTGCCAGCAGCAAAAAAAGGGGGTTGCGCCCAGATACGCAGTATTTT	TRBJ2-3	TRBV21-1	.
CASSPWLNTEAFF	TGTGCCAGCAGCCCCTGGCTCAACACTGAAGCTTTCTTT	TRBJ1-1	TRBV3-1/TRBV3-2	.
CASSRGQNEKLFF	TGTGCCAGCAGCCGCGGACAGAATGAAAAACTGTTTTTT	TRBJ1-4	TRBV5-6	.
CASTEAAGTGAYDTQYF	TGTGCCAGCACCGAAGCGGCAGGGACAGGGGCATACGATACGCAGTATTTT	TRBJ2-3	TRBV6-1	TRBD1
CASSLRPGTRRNYEQYF	TGTGCCAGCAGCCTACGCCCCGGGACAAGGAGGAACTACGAGCAGTACTTC	TRBJ2-7	TRBV7-9	.
CASSLVFDGTSGYNQFF	TGTGCCAGCAGCTTAGTCTTTGACGGGACTAGCGGCTATAATCAGTTCTTC	TRBJ2-1	TRBV13	TRBD2
CASSIETGRYYEQYF	TGTGCCAGTAGTATAGAGACAGGGAGGTACTACGAGCAGTACTTC	TRBJ2-7	TRBV19	.
CAWSGQKAEQYF	TGTGCCTGGAGTGGACAAAAGGCCGAGCAGTACTTC	TRBJ2-7	TRBV30	.
CASSLDPGGSYEQYF	TGTGCCAGCAGCTTAGATCCAGGGGGCTCCTACGAGCAGTACTTC	TRBJ2-7	TRBV7-2	TRBD1
CASSPGLGTGDNEQFF	TGTGCCAGCTCACCGGGACTCGGGACAGGGGACAATGAGCAGTTCTTC	TRBJ2-1	TRBV18	TRBD1
CASAGGQNTEAFF	TGTGCCAGCGCCGGTGGTCAGAACACTGAAGCTTTCTTT	TRBJ1-1	TRBV18	.